The 3 T cell receptor beta chains given below trace back to one sample, sequenced in a study. A single record per CDR3 protein comes from TCRdb applying MiXCR to the RT-PCR reads. Among almost 700,000 distinct CDR3 sequences listed, more than 13% were seen once. Sequenced material: memory CD4+ T cells from blood. These receptors all stem from a female donor in good health, serving as a healthy control.

A few counts support this clonotype. The V and J genes are TRBV12-3 or TRBV12-4 and TRBJ2-7; D perhaps matches TRBD2 (5 bases). This CDR3 spans 16 amino acids. V dropped 3 bases and J dropped 0 bases, with 15 bases sitting between them. The CDR3 DNA reads TGTGCCAGCAGTTTTAGGAGCGGCGGAAGCTCCTACGAGCAGTACTTC. Translated, it gives CASSFRSGGSSYEQYF.

This clonotype was seen at least ten times. The J gene is TRBJ2-2, the V gene TRBV18; D may match TRBD1 or TRBD2 (5 bases each). V lost 5 bases, J lost 0 bases, and 10 bases lay in between. CDR1 and CDR2 from the germline V gene are KGHSH and LQKENI. The CDR3 has 15 residues. The CDR3 sequence: CASSRDVANTGELFF. The CDR3 DNA sequence: TGTGCCAGCTCAAGGGACGTGGCGAACACCGGGGAGCTGTTTTTT.

This clonotype was observed many times. The CDR3 DNA follows: TGCGCCAGCAGCCTAGCGGCCTGGAACAATGAGCAGTTCTTC. It specifies CASSLAAWNNEQFF. The J gene is TRBJ2-1, the V gene TRBV5-1; 7 bases are a match to TRBD2. The germline V gene has CDR1 SGHRS and CDR2 YFSETQ. This CDR3 contains 14 residues. Trimming cost V 4 bases and J 5 bases; bases outside gene matches: 6.